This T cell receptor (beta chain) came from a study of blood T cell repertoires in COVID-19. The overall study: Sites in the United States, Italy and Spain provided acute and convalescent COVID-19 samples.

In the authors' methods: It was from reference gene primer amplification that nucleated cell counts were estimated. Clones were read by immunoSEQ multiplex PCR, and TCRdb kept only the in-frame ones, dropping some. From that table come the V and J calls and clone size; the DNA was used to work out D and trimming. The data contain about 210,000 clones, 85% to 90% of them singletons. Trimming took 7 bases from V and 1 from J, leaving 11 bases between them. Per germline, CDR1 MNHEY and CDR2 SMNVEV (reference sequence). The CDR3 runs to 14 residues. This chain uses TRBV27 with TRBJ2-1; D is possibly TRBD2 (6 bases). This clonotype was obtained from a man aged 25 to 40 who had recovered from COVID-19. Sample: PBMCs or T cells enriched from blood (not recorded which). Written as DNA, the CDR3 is TGTGCCAGCAAGGGCGCGGGGTCCTACAATGAGCAGTTCTTC. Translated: CASKGAGSYNEQFF.